This TCR beta chain was observed in a study of blood T cell repertoires in COVID-19. Study details: Samples of COVID-19 (acute and convalescent) were obtained from the United States, Italy and Spain. PBMCs, B-cell-depleted T cells, or T cells provided the cDNA or gDNA that made up the material.

Germline trimming cut 1 base from V and 4 bases from J; bases unmatched to any gene: 15. This CDR3 has 20 amino acids. The germline V gene has CDR1 LGHDT and CDR2 YNNKEL (reference sequence). Per the original methods: For nucleated cells, counts were estimated from reference gene primer amplification. Sequencing used immunoSEQ multiplex PCR; TCRdb keeps in-frame clones, though not all of them. The V and J calls and the clone size are those of that table, but D and trimming were determined from the DNA. Here the sample spans roughly 200,000 clones, 70% to 90% being singletons. The V gene is TRBV3-1 (or the pseudogene TRBV3-2), the J gene TRBJ2-1, with 11 nucleotides matching TRBD2. The sample taken for sequencing was peripheral blood. This receptor was taken from a man in his sixties with active or convalescent COVID-19. This chain's CDR3 is CASSQVFPSGGTRNYNEQFF. In DNA, the CDR3 is TGTGCCAGCAGCCAAGTTTTCCCTAGCGGGGGGACCAGGAATTACAATGAGCAGTTCTTC.